The clone carrying this T cell receptor (beta chain) was seen a single time. Methods used by the authors: Amplification of reference gene primers was used by the study to estimate nucleated cell counts. Clones were read by immunoSEQ multiplex PCR, and TCRdb kept only the in-frame ones, dropping some. That table gives V, J and clone size, and the DNA gave D and trimming. The sample contains hundreds of thousands of clones, about 90% of which appear only once. This sample stems from a study of blood T cell repertoires in COVID-19. Study-level background: Researchers got acute and convalescent COVID-19 samples from the United States, Italy and Spain. T cells, B-cell-depleted T cells, or PBMCs provided the cDNA or gDNA that served as material.

The CDR3 length is 14 residues. Germline CDR1 reads MDHEN; CDR2 reads SYDVKM. The V and J ends lost 8 bases and 2 bases respectively, with 12 bases between them. In Seattle, patients joined the study during active infection and were tracked longitudinally. Sequencing was performed on peripheral blood. The chain recombines TRBV28 with TRBJ2-2; D is unresolved. The clonotype was recovered from a young man with COVID-19, enrolled during active disease. The CDR3 DNA follows: TGTGCCAGCGGAATGGAGATCAACACCGGGGAGCTGTTTTTT. Its protein is CASGMEINTGELFF.